This T cell receptor beta chain was sequenced in a study of radiation and T cells in renal cell carcinoma (dated by TCRdb to the early 2020s). At the level of the whole study: In total, 50 or so samples underwent TCR beta sequencing: some 25 tumors plus 27 peripheral blood samples. Across all 53 samples, around 4,000,000 unique CDR3 nucleotide sequences encoding roughly 2.7 million unique CDR3 amino acid sequences were identified. The final blood draw was performed at 4 weeks after radiation, at the same time as nephrectomy.

Overall study outcomes, separate from this receptor: Because the trial had a single-armed design, the trial could not examine how radiation dose or scheduling affected the TCR repertoire. In blood, the top tumor clonotypes increased between baseline and 2 weeks post-radiation and then shrank by 4 weeks, which suggests that tumor-resident clones expanded only transiently. Dynamics of the blood repertoire were not tracked past 4 weeks after treatment. Because no pretreatment tumor biopsies were available, whether clonotypes were present in the tumor at baseline could not be determined.

A note on this clone: Its antigen is not yet known. Qualities for individual bases were not recorded, and no much larger clone is one base off.

The CDR3 covers 13 residues, taking in both the cysteine and the phenylalanine. Only the CDR3 DNA is retained, 39 bases long and in frame from the first base. Via the germline V gene, CDR1 is SGDLS and CDR2 YYNGEE. V is reduced by 3 bases and J by 8 bases, leaving a spacing of 14 bases between them. The immunoSEQ kit was used, according to the manufacturer's recommendations, to generate TCR beta libraries from genomic DNA. For library preparation, a first multiplex PCR was performed with proprietary primers, followed by a second PCR in which unique barcodes were added, and bead cleanups were performed after each round. A kit-provided positive control reaction and a negative control reaction were included in every sample batch. The final libraries underwent checking on an Agilent 4200 TapeStation D1000 ScreenTape, volumetric pooling, and quantification by qPCR. Sequencing ran on an Illumina NextSeq500 with a MidOutput 150-cycle cartridge, using 156 Read1 and 15 Index1 cycles with kit custom primers. The pooled library was loaded at around 1.1 pM with a roughly 20% PhiX control spike-in. Per the source publication's procedure: The vendor-processed data were analyzed in R, and a clonotype was defined as all T cells that share the same CDR3 nucleotide sequence. For clone abundance analyses, frequencies were normalized to the 10,000 most abundant clones per sample. Public T cell clones, which averaged fewer than five per sample, were excluded before analysis. A difference in abundance of at least 32-fold between compartments was used to define tumor-enriched and baseline blood-enriched clonotypes. A beta-binomial differential abundance model was applied to find clonotypes that expanded or contracted between blood time points. Similarity between tumor and blood repertoires was quantified using the Baroni-Urbani and Buser coefficient, and groups were compared with two-tailed Wilcoxon tests in R. Imported from immuneACCESS, the table was reduced by TCRdb to in-frame sequences with V and J called. These copies leave out some clones; in studies compared against another copy, an unresolved V gene accounts for under half, and the cause of the remainder is not known. V, J and clone size were drawn from that table, and D and trimming were deduced from the DNA. The sample table shows 130,000 to 150,000 clones, and 75% to 90% are seen once. The top ten clonotypes cover around a sixth of the sample.

This specimen's time point label, interpreted: blood 4 weeks post-SBRT, at nephrectomy. This specimen's treatment or condition label, interpreted: 15 Gy SBRT to primary tumor, nephrectomy 4 weeks later. The samples were drawn from a clinical trial, where primary renal cell carcinomas were treated with 15 Gy of stereotactic body radiation therapy and then removed by nephrectomy 4 weeks afterward. To follow tumor-enriched clonotypes, serial peripheral blood was collected from radiation-treated patients at baseline and at 2 weeks and 4 weeks after SBRT. All patients had renal cell carcinoma with clear cell pathology. The QIAamp DNA Blood Mini Kit (Qiagen) was used to prepare genomic DNA for TCR sequencing. Only samples passing all quality control checks were included in the analyses.

This receptor was taken from a woman between 45 and 65 years old with renal cell carcinoma. The sample consisted of blood, taken from a patient whose treatment included radiotherapy and nephrectomy. The rearrangement combines TRBV9 with TRBJ1-1, with the D gene call left open. The sequenced DNA: TGTGCCAGCAGCGCCGGGGAGAGAGGAGAAGCTTTCTTT. It codes for CASSAGERGEAFF.